This T cell receptor (beta chain) was obtained from a study of shared clonotypes between healthy human individuals. Whole-study results and caveats: What naive subsets generally showed was a larger estimated richness than memory subsets showed.

Here immunoSEQ multiplex PCR was the method, and the copy in TCRdb shows in-frame clones only, minus some. Of about 1 million clones detected, about 75% appear once; the ten largest clones hold about 1.5%. CDR3 length: 10 residues. V was pared by 1 base and J by 3 bases, with 0 bases between. Germline V lookup: CDR1 GTSNPN, CDR2 SVGIG (reference sequence). This clone has a handful of counts. Its target is unknown. The sample contains more than one DNA sequence encoding this CDR3. The sample taken for sequencing was memory CD4+ T cells sorted from blood. The subset is: CD45RA-negative fraction. The gene calls are TRBV30 and TRBJ2-5; D uncertain. This clonotype originated in a man between 18 and 35 years old in good health. Written as DNA, the CDR3 is TGTGCCTGGAGTGAAGAGACCCAGTACTTC. Translation gives CAWSEETQYF.